Below, one T cell receptor (beta chain) is given with its context. The antigen remains unidentified. The entry originates in a study of T cell repertoires in cytomegalovirus infection. Study overall: CMV epitopes that were recently identified and HLA-C-restricted were used alongside well-studied HLA-B-restricted ones. Both CMV infection and a matching HLA type were indicated by public TCR beta signatures. Whole-study results and caveats: Cumulative frequency of public TCR beta families picked out carriers of CMV plus the relevant HLA. HLA-C-restricted, CMV-specific TCR beta clonotypes were dominant ex vivo.

TCRdb used MiXCR to reprocess the reads, holding one entry per CDR3 protein. This table holds 200,000 or so distinct CDR3 sequences, around 35% found once. With V trimmed by 0 bases and J by 6 bases, 5 bases remained unmatched. CDR1 is MNHNS and CDR2 is SASEGT in the germline V gene. This CDR3 is 15 amino acids long. The TCR originated in a human donor in good health (CMV status not recorded). Some clones in this sample may be carry-over from other donors' samples. Sequencing was performed on CD8+ T cells from cultured PBMCs, taken from culture after CMV antigen stimulation. J is TRBJ1-5 and V is TRBV6-1; 7 bases agree with TRBD1. The CDR3 protein is CASSEADDRAQPQHF. The CDR3 DNA is TGTGCCAGCAGTGAAGCGGACGACAGGGCTCAGCCCCAGCATTTT.